The present TCR beta chain was sequenced within a study of vaccination and CD4 T cells after COVID-19. About the study: Post-COVID draws came a median approximately 100 days after diagnosis (range 35 to 161). Cultures serving as controls received a peptide pool (CEFX or HIV-1 Nef) or no peptide.

The treatment here: roughly 11-day PBMC culture with coronavirus spike peptide pools or control peptides (ViraFEST assay). The ViraFEST method relied on peptide pools to expand antigen-specific T cells, followed by TCR sequencing. Sequencing of DNA taken from cultured CD4+ T cells relied on the Oncomine TCR Beta short-read assay. One entry per CDR3 protein, called by TCRdb with MiXCR from the PCR reads. The sample includes 9,500 to 11,000 distinct CDR3 sequences, about 25% of them seen just once. In its sample, this clonotype ranks as medium-sized (0.01 to 0.1%). Its antigen is not identified. The CDR3 contains 16 residues. Germline V gene sequence: CDR1 SEHNR, CDR2 FQNEAQ (reference sequence). Trimming removed 5 bases from V and 8 bases from J; junction bases left unmatched: 14.

Here the sequenced sample was CD4+ T cells from blood, cultured in vitro, taken after SARS-CoV-2 vaccination. This chain joins TRBV7-9 and TRBJ2-1; 8 bases align to TRBD1. The clonotype was recovered from a human donor who had recovered from COVID-19. The CDR3 reads CASSQVVAGGRDEQFF. In nucleotides, the CDR3 is TGTGCCAGCAGCCAGGTCGTGGCAGGGGGCAGGGATGAGCAGTTCTTC.